The text below deals with one TCR beta chain. In the study's own analysis: From reference gene primer amplification, estimates of nucleated cell counts were derived. Clones were read by immunoSEQ multiplex PCR, and TCRdb kept only the in-frame ones, dropping some. V, J and clone size are those of that table, while D and trimming were read from the DNA. The sample records 250,000 to 300,000 clones, over 75% being singletons. V was clipped by 0 bases and J by 4 bases, with 18 bases between them. The germline V gene has CDR1 GTSNPN and CDR2 SVGIG (reference sequence). The CDR3 totals 16 residues. The data derive from a study of blood T cell repertoires in COVID-19. Study-level background: Collection of acute and convalescent COVID-19 samples took place in the United States, Italy and Spain.

Recovered status applied to Cohort 3 donors who had two consecutive negative PCRs. It also applied to those with clearance or with symptom resolution. This clonotype originated in a man younger than 35 who had recovered from COVID-19. The genes are TRBV30 and TRBJ1-1; D is unresolved. Sequencing was carried out using PBMCs or T cells enriched from blood (not recorded which). The CDR3 loop reads CAWSVHQQSYATEAFF. CDR3 nucleotides: TGTGCCTGGAGTGTCCACCAACAGAGCTATGCCACTGAAGCTTTCTTT.